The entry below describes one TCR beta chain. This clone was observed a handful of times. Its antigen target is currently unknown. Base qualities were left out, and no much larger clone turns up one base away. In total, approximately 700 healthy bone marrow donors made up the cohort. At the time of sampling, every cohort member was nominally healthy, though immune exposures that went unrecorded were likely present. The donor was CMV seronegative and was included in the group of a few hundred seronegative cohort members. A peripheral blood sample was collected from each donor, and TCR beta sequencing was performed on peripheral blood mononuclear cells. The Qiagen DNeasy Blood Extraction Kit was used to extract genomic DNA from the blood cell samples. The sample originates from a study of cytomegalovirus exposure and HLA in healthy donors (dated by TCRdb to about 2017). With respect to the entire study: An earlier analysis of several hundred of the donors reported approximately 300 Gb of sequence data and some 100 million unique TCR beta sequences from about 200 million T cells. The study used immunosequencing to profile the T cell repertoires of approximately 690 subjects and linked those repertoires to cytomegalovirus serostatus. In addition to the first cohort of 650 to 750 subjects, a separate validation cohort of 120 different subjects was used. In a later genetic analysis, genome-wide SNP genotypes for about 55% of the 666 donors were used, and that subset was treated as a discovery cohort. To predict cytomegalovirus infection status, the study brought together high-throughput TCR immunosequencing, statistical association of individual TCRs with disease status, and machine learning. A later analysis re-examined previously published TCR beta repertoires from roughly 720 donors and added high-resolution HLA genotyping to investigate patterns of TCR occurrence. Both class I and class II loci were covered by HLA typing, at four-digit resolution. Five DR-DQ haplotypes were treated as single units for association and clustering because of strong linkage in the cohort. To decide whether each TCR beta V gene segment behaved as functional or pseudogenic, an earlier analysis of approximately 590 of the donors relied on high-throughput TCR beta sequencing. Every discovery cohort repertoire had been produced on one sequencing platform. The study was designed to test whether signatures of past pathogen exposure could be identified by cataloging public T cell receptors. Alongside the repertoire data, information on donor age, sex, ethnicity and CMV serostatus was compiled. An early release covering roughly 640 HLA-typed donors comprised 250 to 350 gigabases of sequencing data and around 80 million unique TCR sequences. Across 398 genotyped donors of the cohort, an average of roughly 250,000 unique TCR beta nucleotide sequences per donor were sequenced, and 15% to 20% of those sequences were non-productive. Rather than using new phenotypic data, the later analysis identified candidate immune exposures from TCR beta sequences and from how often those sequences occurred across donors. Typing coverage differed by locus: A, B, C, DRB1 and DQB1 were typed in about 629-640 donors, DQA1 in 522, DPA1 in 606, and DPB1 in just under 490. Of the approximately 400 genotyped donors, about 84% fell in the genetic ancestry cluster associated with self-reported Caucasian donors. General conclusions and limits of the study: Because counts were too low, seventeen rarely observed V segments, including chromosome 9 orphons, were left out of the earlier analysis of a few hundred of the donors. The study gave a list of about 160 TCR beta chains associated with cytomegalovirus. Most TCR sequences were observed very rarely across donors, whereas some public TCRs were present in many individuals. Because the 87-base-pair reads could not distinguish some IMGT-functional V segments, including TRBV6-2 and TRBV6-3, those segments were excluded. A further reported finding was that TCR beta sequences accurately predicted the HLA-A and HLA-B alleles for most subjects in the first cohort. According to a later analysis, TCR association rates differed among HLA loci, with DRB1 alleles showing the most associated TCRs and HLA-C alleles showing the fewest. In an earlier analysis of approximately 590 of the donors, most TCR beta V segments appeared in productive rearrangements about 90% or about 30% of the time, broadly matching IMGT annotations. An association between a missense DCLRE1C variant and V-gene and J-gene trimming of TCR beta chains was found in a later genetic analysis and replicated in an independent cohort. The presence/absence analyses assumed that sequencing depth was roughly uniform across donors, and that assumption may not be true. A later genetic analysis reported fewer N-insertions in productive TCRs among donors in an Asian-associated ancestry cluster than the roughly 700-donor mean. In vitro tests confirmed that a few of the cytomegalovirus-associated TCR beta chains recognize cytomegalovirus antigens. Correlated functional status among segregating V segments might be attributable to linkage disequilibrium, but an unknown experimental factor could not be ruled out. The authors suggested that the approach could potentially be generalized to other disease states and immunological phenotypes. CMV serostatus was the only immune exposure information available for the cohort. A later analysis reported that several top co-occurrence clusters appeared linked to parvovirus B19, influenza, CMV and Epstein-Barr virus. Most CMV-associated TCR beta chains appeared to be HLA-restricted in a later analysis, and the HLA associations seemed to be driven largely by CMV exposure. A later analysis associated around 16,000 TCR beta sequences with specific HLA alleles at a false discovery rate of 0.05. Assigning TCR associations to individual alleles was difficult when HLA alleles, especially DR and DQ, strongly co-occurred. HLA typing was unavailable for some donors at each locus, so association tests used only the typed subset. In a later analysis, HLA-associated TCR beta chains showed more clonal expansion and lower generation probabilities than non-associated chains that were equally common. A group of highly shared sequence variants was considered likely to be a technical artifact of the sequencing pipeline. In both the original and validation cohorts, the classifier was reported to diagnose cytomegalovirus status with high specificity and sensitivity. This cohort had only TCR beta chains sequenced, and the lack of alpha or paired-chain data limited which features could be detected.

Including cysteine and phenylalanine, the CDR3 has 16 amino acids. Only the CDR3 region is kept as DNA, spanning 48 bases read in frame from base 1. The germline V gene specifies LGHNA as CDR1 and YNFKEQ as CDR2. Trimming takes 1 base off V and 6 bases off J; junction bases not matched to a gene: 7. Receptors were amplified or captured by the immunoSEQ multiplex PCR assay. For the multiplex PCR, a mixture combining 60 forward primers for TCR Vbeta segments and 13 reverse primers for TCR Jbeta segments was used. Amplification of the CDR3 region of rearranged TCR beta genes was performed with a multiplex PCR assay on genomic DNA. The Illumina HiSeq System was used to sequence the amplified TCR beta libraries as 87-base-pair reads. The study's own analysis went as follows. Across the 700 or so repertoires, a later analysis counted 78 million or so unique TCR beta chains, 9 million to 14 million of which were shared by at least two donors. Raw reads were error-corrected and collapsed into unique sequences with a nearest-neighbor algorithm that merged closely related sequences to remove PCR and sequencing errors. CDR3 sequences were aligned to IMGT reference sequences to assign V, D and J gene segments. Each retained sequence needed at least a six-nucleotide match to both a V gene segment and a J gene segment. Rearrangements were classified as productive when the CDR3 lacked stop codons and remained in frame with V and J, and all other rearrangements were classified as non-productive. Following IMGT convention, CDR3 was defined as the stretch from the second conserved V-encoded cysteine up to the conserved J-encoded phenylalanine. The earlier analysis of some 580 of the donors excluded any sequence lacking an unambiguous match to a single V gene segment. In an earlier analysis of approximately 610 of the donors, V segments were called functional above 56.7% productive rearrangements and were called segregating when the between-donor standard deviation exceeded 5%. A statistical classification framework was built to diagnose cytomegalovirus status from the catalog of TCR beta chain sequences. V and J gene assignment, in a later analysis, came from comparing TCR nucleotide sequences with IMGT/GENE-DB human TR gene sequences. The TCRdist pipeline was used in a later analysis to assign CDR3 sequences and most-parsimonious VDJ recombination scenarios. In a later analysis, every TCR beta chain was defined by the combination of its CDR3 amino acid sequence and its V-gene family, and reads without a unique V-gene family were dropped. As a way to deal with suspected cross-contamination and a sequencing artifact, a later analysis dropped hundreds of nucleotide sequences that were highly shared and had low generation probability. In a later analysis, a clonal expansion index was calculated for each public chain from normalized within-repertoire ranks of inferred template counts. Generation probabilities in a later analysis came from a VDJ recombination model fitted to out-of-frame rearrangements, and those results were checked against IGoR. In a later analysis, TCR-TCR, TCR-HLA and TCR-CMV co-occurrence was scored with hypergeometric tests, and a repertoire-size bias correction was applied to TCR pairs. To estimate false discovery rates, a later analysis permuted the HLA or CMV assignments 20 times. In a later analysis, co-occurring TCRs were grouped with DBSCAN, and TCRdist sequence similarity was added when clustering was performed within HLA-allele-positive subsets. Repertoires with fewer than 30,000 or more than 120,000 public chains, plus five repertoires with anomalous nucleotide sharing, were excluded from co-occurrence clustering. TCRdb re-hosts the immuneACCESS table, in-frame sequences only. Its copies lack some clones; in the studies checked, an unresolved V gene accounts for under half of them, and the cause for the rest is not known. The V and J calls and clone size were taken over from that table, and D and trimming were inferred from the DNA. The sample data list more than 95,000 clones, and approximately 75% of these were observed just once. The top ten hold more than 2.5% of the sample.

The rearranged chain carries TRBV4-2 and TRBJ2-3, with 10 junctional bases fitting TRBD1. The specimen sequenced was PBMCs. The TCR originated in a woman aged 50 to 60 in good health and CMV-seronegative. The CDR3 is CASSQGQGALWDTQYF. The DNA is TGTGCCAGCAGCCAAGGACAGGGGGCCCTCTGGGATACGCAGTATTTT.